The 30 T cell receptor beta chains reported below all come from one sample, sequenced in a study of blood T cell repertoires in COVID-19. Only in-frame clones appear in the TCRdb table, and some are missing; sequencing was by immunoSEQ multiplex PCR. The data contain 150,000 or so clones, about 79% of them singletons. The sample was peripheral blood. The source is an elderly woman with acute or convalescent COVID-19.

This clone has a handful of counts. V is TRBV7-3 and J is TRBJ1-5, with a possible D match to TRBD1 (6 bases). Germline CDR1 and CDR2: SGHTA and FQGTGA. Trimming left V 1 base short and J 5 bases short, with 6 bases between. The CDR3 length is 13 residues. The CDR3 protein is CASSLNRDQPQHF. CDR3 nucleotide sequence: TGTGCCAGCAGCTTAAACAGGGATCAGCCCCAGCATTTT.

V is TRBV9 and J is TRBJ1-1; D might be TRBD1 (6 bases). With 0 bases removed from V and 0 bases from J, the gap between germline ends came to 12 bases. Germline V gives CDR1 SGDLS, CDR2 YYNGEE. The CDR3 sequence is 16 residues long. CDR3 sequence (DNA): TGTGCCAGCAGCGTAGGGACAGCTTTAATGAACACTGAAGCTTTCTTT. It codes for CASSVGTALMNTEAFF.

The rearrangement uses TRBV7-2 and TRBJ2-3; TRBD2 might be the D (5 bases). The CDR3 contains 15 residues. Trimming pared 4 bases from V and 2 bases from J, leaving 13 bases between. The germline V gene has CDR1 SGHTA and CDR2 FQGNSA. The CDR3, as DNA: TGTGCCAGCAGCTCAAGGCGGGCCTTCACAGATACGCAGTATTTT. This gives the protein CASSSRRAFTDTQYF.

The chain carries TRBV4-2 and TRBJ1-3; 10 bases align to TRBD1. This CDR3 has 16 residues. Losses at the gene ends were 4 bases for V and 2 bases for J; bases not matched to a gene: 5. Germline V lookup: CDR1 LGHNA, CDR2 YNFKEQ. CDR3 bases: TGTGCCAGCAGCCGAAGCGGACAGGGGGCTGGAAACACCATATATTTT. Encoded protein: CASSRSGQGAGNTIYF.

V usage is TRBV30 and J usage is TRBJ2-1; 10 positions match TRBD1. V lost 5 bases, J lost 7 bases, and 8 bases stayed unmatched. Germline V CDR1 and CDR2: GTSNPN, SVGIG (reference sequence). This CDR3 contains 14 residues. CDR3 in DNA: TGTGCCTGGCACCCCGGGACAGGGGTGAATGAGCAGTTCTTC. Encoded protein: CAWHPGTGVNEQFF.

The chain uses TRBV5-6 and TRBJ1-2, with 7 bases matching TRBD1. The CDR3 is 18 amino acids. Germline loops: CDR1 SGHDT, CDR2 YYEEEE. J gave up 4 bases and V 4 bases, and 19 bases lay outside the gene matches. CDR3 loop: CASSRDSFPDVFLYGYTF. The CDR3 DNA follows: TGTGCCAGCAGCCGGGACAGTTTTCCGGACGTCTTTCTCTATGGCTACACCTTC.

Here the CDR3 DNA reads TGTGCCAGCAGTCGTACGAGCCGATGGACAGGGGTGCAGCCCCAGCATTTT. Translating it yields CASSRTSRWTGVQPQHF. The genes are TRBV6-6 and TRBJ1-5, with 9 bases fitting TRBD1. CDR3 length equals 17 residues. After removal of 5 bases from V and 7 bases from J, the junction contained 15 bases not matched to a gene. Germline values: CDR1 MNHNY, CDR2 SVGAGI (reference sequence).

Concerning this clone itself: The sample contains more than one DNA sequence encoding this CDR3. The V and J genes are TRBV9 and TRBJ2-7, with D possibly TRBD1 on 6 matching bases. This CDR3 has 14 residues. Per the germline V gene, CDR1 is SGDLS and CDR2 is YYNGEE. V was cut by 0 bases and J by 1 base, with 8 bases left in between. CDR3 sequence: CASSVGQASYEQYF. The CDR3 nucleotides are TGTGCCAGCAGCGTAGGACAGGCATCCTACGAGCAGTACTTC.

The rearrangement joins TRBV11-2 to TRBJ2-2; 8 bases map to TRBD2. CDR1 and CDR2 (germline): SGHAT, FQNNGV. V was clipped by 6 bases and J by 4 bases; unmatched bases: 13. The CDR3 runs 17 residues. The CDR3 loop reads CASSFDGGASSTGELFF. The CDR3 bases are TGTGCCAGCAGTTTCGACGGGGGGGCTTCAAGCACCGGGGAGCTGTTTTTT.

This clone showed up just once. Other DNA sequences from this sample encode an identical CDR3 as well. This chain uses TRBV14 with TRBJ2-3; no firm D call. Trimming left V 4 bases short and J 2 bases short, with 4 bases between. This CDR3 region has 12 residues. Germline lookup yields CDR1 SGHDN and CDR2 FVKESK. Here the CDR3 reads CASSLYTDTQYF. The CDR3 DNA follows: TGTGCCAGCAGCCTCTACACAGATACGCAGTATTTT.

The chain couples TRBV6-2 or TRBV6-3 to TRBJ1-5; TRBD1 matches 8 bases. Germline V gives CDR1 MNHEY, CDR2 SVGEGT. This CDR3 has 16 residues. Germline trimming cut 0 bases from V and 7 bases from J; bases unmatched to any gene: 8. CDR3 sequence (DNA): TGTGCCAGCAGTTACTCTGACAGGGGCCGGGGGCAGCCCCAGCATTTT. It codes for CASSYSDRGRGQPQHF.

The chain carries TRBV7-9 and TRBJ1-5; tentative D call: TRBD1 (6 bases). V was cut by 3 bases and J by 3 bases, with 9 bases left in between. CDR3 length: 14 residues. CDR1 is SEHNR, CDR2 FQNEAQ, per germline (reference sequence). CDR3 DNA sequence: TGTGCCAGCAGCTTCAGGGGTAACAATCAGCCCCAGCATTTT. This gives the protein CASSFRGNNQPQHF.

The chain links TRBV7-3 to TRBJ1-1, with 7 bases lining up with TRBD1. Germline values: CDR1 SGHTA, CDR2 FQGTGA. J gave up 7 bases and V 1 base, and 3 bases lay outside the gene matches. CDR3 length: 13 amino acids. CDR3 residues: CASSLMGQLEAFF. As DNA, the CDR3 is TGTGCCAGCAGCTTAATGGGACAGCTTGAAGCTTTCTTT.

This clone was found a few times. CDR3 loop: CAISEPGISPLHF. As DNA, the CDR3 is TGTGCCATCAGTGAACCAGGGATCTCACCCCTCCACTTT. This chain connects TRBV10-3 to TRBJ1-6; D may be TRBD1 (5 bases). With 3 bases removed from V and 10 bases from J, the gap between germline ends came to 10 bases. Looked up from germline, CDR1 is ENHRY and CDR2 is SYGVKD. CDR3 size: 13 residues.

The chain uses TRBV5-4 and TRBJ1-1, with D perhaps matching TRBD1 (6 bases). V was clipped by 4 bases and J by 6 bases, with 13 bases between them. The CDR3 extends over 13 amino acids. The germline V gene has CDR1 SGHNT and CDR2 YYREEE (reference sequence). The CDR3 coding sequence is TGTGCCAGCAGCACCTGGCAGGGGCCTGAAGCTTTCTTT. It is translated as CASSTWQGPEAFF.

This chain links TRBV4-2 with TRBJ2-1; 7 nucleotides agree with TRBD2. V trimming: 0 bases; J trimming: 10 bases; junction bases outside the gene matches: 6. The CDR3 contains 14 residues. Germline V gives CDR1 LGHNA, CDR2 YNFKEQ. This CDR3 is CASSQDRRRGEQFF. Here the CDR3 DNA reads TGTGCCAGCAGCCAAGATCGTAGGCGGGGGGAGCAGTTCTTC.

This sequence joins TRBV15 and TRBJ1-3, with D possibly being TRBD1 (5 bases). Germline CDR1 and CDR2: LNHNV and YYDKDF (reference sequence). The CDR3 covers 13 residues. Trimming removed 0 bases at V and 8 bases at J, with 8 bases between. CDR3 protein: CATSRDQGDTIYF. The CDR3 coding sequence is TGTGCCACCAGCAGAGATCAGGGTGACACCATATATTTT.

This clone appeared a single time. The chain is built from TRBV3-1 (or the pseudogene TRBV3-2) and TRBJ1-1, with D maybe TRBD1 (5 bases). Germline assignment: CDR1 LGHDT and CDR2 YNNKEL (reference sequence). CDR3 length equals 15 residues. V shed 4 bases and J shed 4 bases, with 16 bases lying between them. This chain's CDR3 is CASSRPRGGLTEAFF. The CDR3, as DNA: TGTGCCAGCAGCCGCCCCCGTGGGGGACTCACTGAAGCTTTCTTT.

The J gene is TRBJ1-2, the V gene TRBV19, with no clear D. CDR1 and CDR2 from the germline V gene are LNHDA and SQIVND (reference sequence). Deletions cut 3 bases from V and 2 bases from J, with 10 bases between. CDR3 size: 14 residues. The CDR3 DNA follows: TGTGCCAGTAGTATTTCGACATCGAACTATGGCTACACCTTC. Translated: CASSISTSNYGYTF.

This chain links TRBV19 with TRBJ2-1; 7 nucleotides agree with TRBD2. Trimming cost V 4 bases and J 7 bases; bases outside gene matches: 7. The CDR3 is 14 amino acids. The germline CDR1 and CDR2 sequences are LNHDA and SQIVND (reference sequence). CDR3 region: CASSNPVGGNEQFF. CDR3 coding DNA: TGTGCCAGTAGTAATCCTGTCGGGGGGAATGAGCAGTTCTTC.

The V call is TRBV7-2, the J call TRBJ1-1; 8 bases line up with TRBD1. Germline V gene lookup returns CDR1 SGHTA and CDR2 FQGNSA. This CDR3 region has 14 residues. V lost 5 bases to trimming and J lost 1 base; unmatched junction nucleotides: 3. CDR3 sequence reads: CASSRDRRNTEAFF. The CDR3 region has the DNA TGTGCCAGCAGCAGGGACAGGAGGAACACTGAAGCTTTCTTT.

This rearrangement joins TRBV11-2 to TRBJ2-4, with 8 nucleotides matching TRBD1. The CDR3 is 19 amino acids. The germline V gene encodes CDR1 SGHAT and CDR2 FQNNGV. The V gene end was trimmed by 4 bases and the J gene end by 0 bases; junction bases not matched to a gene: 14. CDR3 nucleotide sequence: TGTGCCAGCAGCTCCCGGACAGGGTTATCTACTATAGCCAAAAACATTCAGTACTTC. Amino acid sequence: CASSSRTGLSTIAKNIQYF.

The CDR3 region has the DNA TGTGCCAGTAGTATGACTAGCGGGAACCACTACAATGAGCAGTTCTTC. This sequence encodes CASSMTSGNHYNEQFF. V usage is TRBV19 and J usage is TRBJ2-1; 11 nucleotides match TRBD2. The CDR3 totals 16 residues. From germline, CDR1 is LNHDA and CDR2 SQIVND (reference sequence). The junction had 4 bases not matched to a gene; V was cut back by 3 bases and J by 3 bases.

The genes are TRBV9 and TRBJ1-3, with D possibly being TRBD1 (6 bases). Germline CDR1 is SGDLS and CDR2 is YYNGEE. This CDR3 is built from 15 residues. With 4 bases removed from V and 4 bases from J, the gap between germline ends came to 15 bases. The CDR3 DNA sequence: TGTGCCAGCAGCCTGAGAGGGGGGGGAGGAAACACCATATATTTT. It encodes CASSLRGGGGNTIYF.

This clone was counted a single time. The chain links TRBV10-3 to TRBJ2-3; 7 bases align to TRBD2. This CDR3 comprises 15 residues. The germline V gene encodes CDR1 ENHRY and CDR2 SYGVKD. The V gene end was trimmed by 6 bases and the J gene end by 2 bases; junction bases not matched to a gene: 8. The CDR3 sequence: CAISPTGGSTDTQYF. CDR3 nucleotide sequence: TGTGCCATCAGCCCAACGGGGGGATCCACAGATACGCAGTATTTT.

The gene calls are TRBV9 and TRBJ1-2; D is undetermined. The V end lost 0 bases, the J end lost 4 bases, and 10 bases lay between the germline ends. In germline, CDR1 is SGDLS, CDR2 YYNGEE. This CDR3 region has 14 residues. The CDR3 here is CASSVEYGIYGYTF. The CDR3 nucleotides are TGTGCCAGCAGCGTAGAGTACGGGATCTATGGCTACACCTTC.

The V gene is TRBV10-3, the J gene TRBJ1-1, with D perhaps matching TRBD1 (5 bases). CDR1 is ENHRY and CDR2 is SYGVKD in the germline V gene. The CDR3 consists of 14 residues. V shed 6 bases and J shed 0 bases, with 11 bases lying between them. The CDR3 is CAIRATAMNTEAFF. DNA for the CDR3: TGTGCCATCAGGGCGACAGCCATGAACACTGAAGCTTTCTTT.

V is TRBV5-4 and J is TRBJ1-2; a possible D gene is TRBD1 (6 bases). The CDR3 covers 14 residues. The V and J ends lost 4 bases and 4 bases respectively, with 14 bases between them. Germline CDR1 and CDR2: SGHNT and YYREEE (reference sequence). This chain's CDR3 is CASSPTGSAYGYTF. In nucleotides, the CDR3 is TGTGCCAGCAGCCCAACAGGGTCCGCCTATGGCTACACCTTC.

The genes are TRBV6-1 and TRBJ2-3; 7 nucleotides align to TRBD2. This CDR3 has 15 amino acids. Germline CDR1 MNHNS, CDR2 SASEGT. V shed 0 bases and J 4 bases; nucleotides not matched to a gene: 4. Here the CDR3 reads CASSEAGGRPDTQYF. DNA for the CDR3: TGTGCCAGCAGTGAAGCGGGAGGGCGCCCAGATACGCAGTATTTT.

The chain links TRBV3-1 (or the pseudogene TRBV3-2) to TRBJ1-2, with a possible D match to TRBD1 (5 bases). V was clipped by 3 bases and J by 4 bases, with 15 bases between them. This CDR3 is 15 amino acids long. CDR1 is LGHDT, CDR2 YNNKEL, per germline (reference sequence). For the CDR3, the DNA is TGTGCCAGCAGCCACCTGCGGGGGTCCGGCTATGGCTACACCTTC. Its protein is CASSHLRGSGYGYTF.